Described below is a single T cell receptor (beta chain) sequence and its context. Possible read error: a much larger clone is one base away. Germline lookup yields CDR1 MNHEY and CDR2 SMNVEV (reference sequence). CDR3 size: 14 residues. Amplification of TCR alpha and beta CDR3 regions from RNA used iRepertoire nested multiplex PCR. For one-step reverse transcription and amplification, about 85-400 ng of tissue mRNA or PBMC total RNA was used. Using its own MiXCR run on the multiplex PCR reads, TCRdb lists one record per CDR3 protein. Here the sample spans a few hundred thousand distinct CDR3 sequences, about two fifths being singletons. These data belong to a study of glioma-infiltrating T cells.

The rearrangement links TRBV27 to TRBJ2-3; TRBD2 might be the D (5 bases). This TCR was recovered from a human donor with low-grade glioma or glioblastoma, undergoing nonglioma brain surgery, or in good health (not recorded which). Material for sequencing was glioma tissue, nonneoplastic brain tissue, or PBMCs (not recorded which). CDR3 amino acids: CASSLFGSTDTHYF. The CDR3 region has the DNA TGTGCCAGCAGTTTATTTGGGAGCACAGATACGCATTATTTT.